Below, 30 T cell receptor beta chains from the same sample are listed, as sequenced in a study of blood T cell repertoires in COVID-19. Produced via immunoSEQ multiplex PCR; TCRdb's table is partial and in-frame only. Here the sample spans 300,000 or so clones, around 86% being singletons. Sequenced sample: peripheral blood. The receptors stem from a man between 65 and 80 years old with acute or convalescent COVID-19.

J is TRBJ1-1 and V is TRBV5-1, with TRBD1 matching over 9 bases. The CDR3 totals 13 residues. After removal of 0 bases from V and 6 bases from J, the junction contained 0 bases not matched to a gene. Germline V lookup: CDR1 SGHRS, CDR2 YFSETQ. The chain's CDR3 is CASSLGQGAEAFF. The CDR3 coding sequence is TGCGCCAGCAGCTTGGGACAGGGGGCTGAAGCTTTCTTT. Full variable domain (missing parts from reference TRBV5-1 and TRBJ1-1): KAGVTQTPRYLIKTRGQQVTLSCSPISGHRSVSWYQQTPGQGLQFLFEYFSETQRNKGNFPGRFSGRQFSNSRSEMNVSTLELGDSALYLCASSLGQGAEAFFGQGTRLTVV.

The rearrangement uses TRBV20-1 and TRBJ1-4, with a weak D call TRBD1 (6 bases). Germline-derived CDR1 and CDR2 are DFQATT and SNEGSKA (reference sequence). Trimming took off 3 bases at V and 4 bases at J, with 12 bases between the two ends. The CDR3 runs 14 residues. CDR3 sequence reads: CSASSWTVNEKLFF. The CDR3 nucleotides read TGCAGTGCTAGTTCGTGGACAGTTAATGAAAAACTGTTTTTT.

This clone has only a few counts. Here the CDR3 reads CAWSSGTTGEQYF. The CDR3 DNA reads as TGTGCCTGGAGTTCCGGTACTACGGGCGAGCAGTACTTC. The chain joins TRBV30 to TRBJ2-7; D is undetermined. V was cut by 2 bases and J by 6 bases, with 14 bases left in between. Germline values: CDR1 GTSNPN, CDR2 SVGIG (reference sequence). The CDR3 consists of 13 residues.

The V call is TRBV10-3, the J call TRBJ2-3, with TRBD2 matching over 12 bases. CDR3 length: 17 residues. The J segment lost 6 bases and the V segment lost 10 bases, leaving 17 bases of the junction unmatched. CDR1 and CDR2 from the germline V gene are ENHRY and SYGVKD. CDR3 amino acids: CATRRLAGGRGYDTQYF. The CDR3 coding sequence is TGTGCCACCCGGAGGCTAGCGGGGGGGAGGGGATACGATACGCAGTATTTT.

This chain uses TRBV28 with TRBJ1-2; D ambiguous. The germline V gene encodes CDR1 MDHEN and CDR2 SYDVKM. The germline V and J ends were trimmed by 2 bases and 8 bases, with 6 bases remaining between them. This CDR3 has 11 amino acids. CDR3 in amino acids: CASSLPEGYTF. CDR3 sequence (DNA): TGTGCCAGCAGTTTACCGGAGGGCTACACCTTC.

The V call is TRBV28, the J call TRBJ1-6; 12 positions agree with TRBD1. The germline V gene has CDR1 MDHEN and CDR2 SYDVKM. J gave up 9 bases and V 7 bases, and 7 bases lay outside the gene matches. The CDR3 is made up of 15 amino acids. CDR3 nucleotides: TGTGCCAGCATGGTGGGACAGGGGGCAAGTTCACCCCTCCACTTT. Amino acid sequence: CASMVGQGASSPLHF.

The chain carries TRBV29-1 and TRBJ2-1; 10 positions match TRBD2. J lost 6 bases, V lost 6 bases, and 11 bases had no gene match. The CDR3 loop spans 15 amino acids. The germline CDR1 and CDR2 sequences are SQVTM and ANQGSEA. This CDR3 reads CSVSPLAGAVNEQFF. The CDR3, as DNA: TGCAGCGTCAGCCCTCTAGCGGGGGCTGTCAATGAGCAGTTCTTC.

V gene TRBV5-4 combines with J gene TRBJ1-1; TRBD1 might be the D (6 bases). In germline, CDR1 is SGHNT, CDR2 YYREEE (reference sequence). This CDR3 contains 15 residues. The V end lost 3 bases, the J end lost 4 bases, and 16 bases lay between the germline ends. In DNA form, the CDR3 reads TGTGCCAGCAGCTCGGACAGCCTCCGGTTCACTGAAGCTTTCTTT. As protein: CASSSDSLRFTEAFF.

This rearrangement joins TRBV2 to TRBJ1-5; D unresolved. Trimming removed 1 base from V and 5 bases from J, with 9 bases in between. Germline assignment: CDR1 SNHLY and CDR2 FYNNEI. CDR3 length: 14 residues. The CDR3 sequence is CASSEVSRDQPQHF. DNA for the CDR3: TGTGCCAGCAGTGAAGTATCGAGGGATCAGCCCCAGCATTTT.

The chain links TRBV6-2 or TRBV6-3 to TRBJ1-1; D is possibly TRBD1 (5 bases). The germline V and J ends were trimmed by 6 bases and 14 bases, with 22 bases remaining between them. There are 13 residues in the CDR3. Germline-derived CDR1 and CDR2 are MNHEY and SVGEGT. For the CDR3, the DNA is TGTGCCAGCAGCGTAGGGGAGGGCATGAAGGCCTTCTTT. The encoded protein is CASSVGEGMKAFF.

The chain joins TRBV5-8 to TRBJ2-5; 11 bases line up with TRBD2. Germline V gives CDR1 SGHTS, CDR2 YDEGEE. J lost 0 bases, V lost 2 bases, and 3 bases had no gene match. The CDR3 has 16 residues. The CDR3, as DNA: TGTGCCAGCAGCTTCGCTAGCGGGGGGAACCAAGAGACCCAGTACTTC. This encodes CASSFASGGNQETQYF.

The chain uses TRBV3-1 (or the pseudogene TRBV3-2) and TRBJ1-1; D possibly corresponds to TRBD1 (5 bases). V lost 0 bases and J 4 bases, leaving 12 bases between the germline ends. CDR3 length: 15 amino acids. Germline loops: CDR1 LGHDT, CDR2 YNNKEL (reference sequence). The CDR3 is CASSQDLEGVTEAFF. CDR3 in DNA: TGTGCCAGCAGCCAAGATCTTGAAGGGGTCACTGAAGCTTTCTTT.

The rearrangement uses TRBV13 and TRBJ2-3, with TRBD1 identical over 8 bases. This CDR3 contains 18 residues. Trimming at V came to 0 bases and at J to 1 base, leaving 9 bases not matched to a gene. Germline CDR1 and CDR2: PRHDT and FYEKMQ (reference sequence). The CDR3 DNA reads TGTGCCAGCAGCTTAGGGACAGGGGAATCGTGGGGCACAGATACGCAGTATTTT. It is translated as CASSLGTGESWGTDTQYF.

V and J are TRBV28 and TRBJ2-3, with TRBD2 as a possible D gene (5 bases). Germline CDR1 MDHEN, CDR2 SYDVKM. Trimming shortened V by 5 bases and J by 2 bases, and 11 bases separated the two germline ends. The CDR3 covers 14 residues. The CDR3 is CASSPLDFTDTQYF. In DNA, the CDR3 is TGTGCCAGCAGTCCCCTGGACTTCACAGATACGCAGTATTTT. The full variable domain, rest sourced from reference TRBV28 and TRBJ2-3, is DVKVTQSSRYLVKRTGEKVFLECVQDMDHENMFWYRQDPGLGLRLIYFSYDVKMKEKGDIPEGYSVSREKKERFSLILESASTNQTSMYLCASSPLDFTDTQYFGPGTRLTVL.

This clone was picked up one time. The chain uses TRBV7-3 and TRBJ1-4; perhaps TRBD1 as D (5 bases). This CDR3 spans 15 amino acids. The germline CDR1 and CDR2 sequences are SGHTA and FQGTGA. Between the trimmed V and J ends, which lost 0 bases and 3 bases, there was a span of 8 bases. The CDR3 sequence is CASSLTGAANEKLFF. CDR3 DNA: TGTGCCAGCAGCTTAACTGGGGCGGCTAATGAAAAACTGTTTTTT.

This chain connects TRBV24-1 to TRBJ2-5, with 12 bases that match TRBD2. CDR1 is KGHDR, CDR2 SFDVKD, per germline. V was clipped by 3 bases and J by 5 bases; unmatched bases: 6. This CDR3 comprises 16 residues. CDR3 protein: CATSDARLAGVETQYF. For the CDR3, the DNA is TGTGCCACCAGTGATGCGCGACTAGCGGGAGTGGAGACCCAGTACTTC.

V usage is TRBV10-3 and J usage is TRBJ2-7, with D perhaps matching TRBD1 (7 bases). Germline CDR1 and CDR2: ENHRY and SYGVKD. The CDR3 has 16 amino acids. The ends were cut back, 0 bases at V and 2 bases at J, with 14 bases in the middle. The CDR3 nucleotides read TGTGCCATCAGTGAGTCGGGCGGGACAGCTCCCTACGAGCAGTACTTC. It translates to CAISESGGTAPYEQYF.

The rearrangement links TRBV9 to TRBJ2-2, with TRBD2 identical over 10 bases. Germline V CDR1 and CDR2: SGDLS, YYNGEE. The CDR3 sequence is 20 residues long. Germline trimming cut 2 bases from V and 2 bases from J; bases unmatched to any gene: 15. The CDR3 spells CASSVRGTSGEVLNTGELFF. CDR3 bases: TGTGCCAGCAGCGTCAGAGGAACTAGCGGGGAGGTATTAAACACCGGGGAGCTGTTTTTT.

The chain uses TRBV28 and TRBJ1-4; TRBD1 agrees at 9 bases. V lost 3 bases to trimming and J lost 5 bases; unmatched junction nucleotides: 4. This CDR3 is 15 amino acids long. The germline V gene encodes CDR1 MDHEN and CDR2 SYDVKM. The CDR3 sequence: CASSFYRGLNEKLFF. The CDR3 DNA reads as TGTGCCAGCAGTTTTTACAGGGGGCTAAATGAAAAACTGTTTTTT.

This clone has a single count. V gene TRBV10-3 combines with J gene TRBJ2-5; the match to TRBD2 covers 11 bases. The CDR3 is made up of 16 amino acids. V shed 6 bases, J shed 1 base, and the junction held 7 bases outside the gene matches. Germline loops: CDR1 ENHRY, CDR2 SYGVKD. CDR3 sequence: CAIRDTLAGAQETQYF. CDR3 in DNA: TGTGCCATCAGGGACACACTAGCGGGAGCCCAAGAGACCCAGTACTTC.

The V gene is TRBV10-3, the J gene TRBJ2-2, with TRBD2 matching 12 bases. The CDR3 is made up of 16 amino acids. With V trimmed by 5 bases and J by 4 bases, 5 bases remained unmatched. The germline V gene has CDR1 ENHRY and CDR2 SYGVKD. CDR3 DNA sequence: TGTGCCATCAGTCGGCCTAGCGGGGGGGGCACCGGGGAGCTGTTTTTT. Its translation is CAISRPSGGGTGELFF.

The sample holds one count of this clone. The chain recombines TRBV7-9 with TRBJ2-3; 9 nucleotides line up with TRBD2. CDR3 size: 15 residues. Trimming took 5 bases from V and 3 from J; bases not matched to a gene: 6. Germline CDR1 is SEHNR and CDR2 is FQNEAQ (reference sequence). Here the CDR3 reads CASSTSGGLTDTQYF. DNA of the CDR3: TGTGCCAGCAGCACAAGCGGGGGGCTAACAGATACGCAGTATTTT.

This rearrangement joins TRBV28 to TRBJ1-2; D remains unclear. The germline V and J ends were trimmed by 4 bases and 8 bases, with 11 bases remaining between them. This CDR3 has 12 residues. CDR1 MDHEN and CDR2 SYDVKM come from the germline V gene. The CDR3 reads CASSSAGGGYTF. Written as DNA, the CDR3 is TGTGCCAGCAGTTCGGCAGGAGGCGGCTACACCTTC.

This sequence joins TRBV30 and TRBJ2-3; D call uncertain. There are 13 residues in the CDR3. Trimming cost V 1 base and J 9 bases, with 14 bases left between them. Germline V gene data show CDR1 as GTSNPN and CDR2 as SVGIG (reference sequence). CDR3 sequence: CAWSALVERTQYF. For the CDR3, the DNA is TGTGCCTGGAGTGCCTTAGTAGAGCGAACGCAGTATTTT.

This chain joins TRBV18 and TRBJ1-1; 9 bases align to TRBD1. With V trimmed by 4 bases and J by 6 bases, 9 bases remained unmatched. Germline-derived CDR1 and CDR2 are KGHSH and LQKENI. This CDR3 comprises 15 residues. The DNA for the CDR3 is TGTGCCAGCTCACAAAACAGGGGGCGCTTGGCTGAAGCTTTCTTT. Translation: CASSQNRGRLAEAFF. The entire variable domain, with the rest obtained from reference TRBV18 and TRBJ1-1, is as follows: NAGVMQNPRHLVRRRGQEARLRCSPMKGHSHVYWYRQLPEEGLKFMVYLQKENIIDESGMPKERFSAEFPKEGPSILRIQQVVRGDSAAYFCASSQNRGRLAEAFFGQGTRLTVV.

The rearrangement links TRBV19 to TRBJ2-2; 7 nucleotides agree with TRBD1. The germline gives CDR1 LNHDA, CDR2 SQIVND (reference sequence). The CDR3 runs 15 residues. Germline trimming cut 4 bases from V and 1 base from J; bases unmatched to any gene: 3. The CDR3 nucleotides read TGTGCCAGTAGTACCCGGGACAGGAACACCGGGGAGCTGTTTTTT. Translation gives CASSTRDRNTGELFF.

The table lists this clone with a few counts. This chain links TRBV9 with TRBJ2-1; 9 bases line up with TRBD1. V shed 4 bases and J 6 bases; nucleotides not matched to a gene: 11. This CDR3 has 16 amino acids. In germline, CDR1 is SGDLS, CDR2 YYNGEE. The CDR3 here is CASSPRGQGVGNEQFF. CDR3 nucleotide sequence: TGTGCCAGCAGCCCACGGGGACAGGGAGTCGGCAATGAGCAGTTCTTC.

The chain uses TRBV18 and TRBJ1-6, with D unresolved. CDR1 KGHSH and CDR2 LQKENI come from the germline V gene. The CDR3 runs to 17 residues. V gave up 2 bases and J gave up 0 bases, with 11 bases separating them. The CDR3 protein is CASSPMGPSSYNSPLHF. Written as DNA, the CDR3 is TGTGCCAGCTCACCAATGGGCCCAAGCTCCTATAATTCACCCCTCCACTTT.

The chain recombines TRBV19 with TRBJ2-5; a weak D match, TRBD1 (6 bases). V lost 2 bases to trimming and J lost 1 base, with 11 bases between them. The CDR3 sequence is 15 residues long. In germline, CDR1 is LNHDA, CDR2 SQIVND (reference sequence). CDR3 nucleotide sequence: TGTGCCAGTAGTATATCCAGGGGCCTCCAAGAGACCCAGTACTTC. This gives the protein CASSISRGLQETQYF.

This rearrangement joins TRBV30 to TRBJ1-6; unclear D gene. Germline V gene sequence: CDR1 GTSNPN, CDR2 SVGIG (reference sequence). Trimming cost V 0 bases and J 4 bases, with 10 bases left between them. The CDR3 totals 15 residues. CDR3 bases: TGTGCCTGGAGTGTGACGGGATTATATAATTCACCCCTCCACTTT. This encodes CAWSVTGLYNSPLHF. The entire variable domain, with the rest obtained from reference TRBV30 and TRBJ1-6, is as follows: SQTIHQWPATLVQPVGSPLSLECTVEGTSNPNLYWYRQAAGRGLQLLFYSVGIGQISSEVPQNLSASRPQDRQFILSSKKLLLSDSGFYLCAWSVTGLYNSPLHFGNGTRLTVT.